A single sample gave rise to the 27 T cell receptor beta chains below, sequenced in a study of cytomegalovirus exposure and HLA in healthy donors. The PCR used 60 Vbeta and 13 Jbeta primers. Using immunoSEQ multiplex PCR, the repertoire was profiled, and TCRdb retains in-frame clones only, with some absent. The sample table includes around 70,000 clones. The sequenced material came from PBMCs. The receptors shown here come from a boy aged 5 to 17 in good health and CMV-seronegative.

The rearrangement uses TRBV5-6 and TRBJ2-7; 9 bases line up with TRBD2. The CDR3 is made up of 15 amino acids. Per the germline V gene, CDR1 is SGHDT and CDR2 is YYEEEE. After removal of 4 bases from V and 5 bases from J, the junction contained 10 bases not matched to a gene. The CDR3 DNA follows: TGTGCCAGCAGCGAGGGGGCGGGAGGGCCCGACGAGCAGTACTTC. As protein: CASSEGAGGPDEQYF.

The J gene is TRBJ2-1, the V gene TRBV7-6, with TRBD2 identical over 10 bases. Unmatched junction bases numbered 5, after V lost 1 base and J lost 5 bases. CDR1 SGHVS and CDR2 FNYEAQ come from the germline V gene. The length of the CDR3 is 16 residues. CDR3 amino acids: CASSLEGAGGDNEQFF. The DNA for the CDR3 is TGTGCCAGCAGCTTAGAGGGAGCGGGAGGGGACAATGAGCAGTTCTTC. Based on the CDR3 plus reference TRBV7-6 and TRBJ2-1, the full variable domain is GAGVSQSPRYKVTKRGQDVALRCDPISGHVSLYWYRQALGQGPEFLTYFNYEAQQDKSGLPNDRFSAERPEGSISTLTIQRTEQRDSAMYRCASSLEGAGGDNEQFFGPGTRLTVL.

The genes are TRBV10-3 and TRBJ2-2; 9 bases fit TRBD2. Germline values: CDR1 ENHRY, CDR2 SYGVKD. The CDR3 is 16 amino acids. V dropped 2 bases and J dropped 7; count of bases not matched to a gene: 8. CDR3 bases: TGTGCCATCAGTGAGCCGCCGGGACTAGCCGGCGGGGAGCTGTTTTTT. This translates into CAISEPPGLAGGELFF.

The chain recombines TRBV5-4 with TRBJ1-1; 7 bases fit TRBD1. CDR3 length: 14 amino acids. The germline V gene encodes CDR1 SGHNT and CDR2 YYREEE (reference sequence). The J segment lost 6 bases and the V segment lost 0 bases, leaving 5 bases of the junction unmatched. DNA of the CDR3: TGTGCCAGCAGCTTGGTCCGGGACAGCGCTGAAGCTTTCTTT. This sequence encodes CASSLVRDSAEAFF.

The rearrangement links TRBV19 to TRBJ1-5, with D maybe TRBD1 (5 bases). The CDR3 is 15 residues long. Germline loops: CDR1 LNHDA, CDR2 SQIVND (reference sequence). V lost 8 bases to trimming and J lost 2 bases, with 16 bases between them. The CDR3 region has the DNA TGTGCCAGTGCTCTCGGGGGGATTGGCAATCAGCCCCAGCATTTT. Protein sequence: CASALGGIGNQPQHF.

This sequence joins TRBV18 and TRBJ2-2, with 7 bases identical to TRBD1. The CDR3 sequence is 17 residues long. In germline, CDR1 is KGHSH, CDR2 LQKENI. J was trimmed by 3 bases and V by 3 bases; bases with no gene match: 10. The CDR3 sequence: CASSPNRGQLDTGELFF. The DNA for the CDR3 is TGTGCCAGCTCACCTAACAGGGGCCAGCTCGACACCGGGGAGCTGTTTTTT. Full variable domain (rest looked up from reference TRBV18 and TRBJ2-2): NAGVMQNPRHLVRRRGQEARLRCSPMKGHSHVYWYRQLPEEGLKFMVYLQKENIIDESGMPKERFSAEFPKEGPSILRIQQVVRGDSAAYFCASSPNRGQLDTGELFFGEGSRLTVL.

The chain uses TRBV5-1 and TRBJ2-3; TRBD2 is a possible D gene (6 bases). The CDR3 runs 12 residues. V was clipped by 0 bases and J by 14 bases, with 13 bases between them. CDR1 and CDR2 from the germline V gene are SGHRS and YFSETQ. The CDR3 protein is CASSLGTSSTYF. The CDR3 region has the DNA TGCGCCAGCAGCTTGGGCACTAGCTCAACGTATTTT.

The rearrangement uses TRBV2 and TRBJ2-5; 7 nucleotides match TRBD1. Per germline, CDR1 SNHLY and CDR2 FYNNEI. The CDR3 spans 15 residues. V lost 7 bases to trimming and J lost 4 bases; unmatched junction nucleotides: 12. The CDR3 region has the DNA TGTGCCAGCACGGCCGACAGGGTTGGCGGAGAGACCCAGTACTTC. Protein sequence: CASTADRVGGETQYF.

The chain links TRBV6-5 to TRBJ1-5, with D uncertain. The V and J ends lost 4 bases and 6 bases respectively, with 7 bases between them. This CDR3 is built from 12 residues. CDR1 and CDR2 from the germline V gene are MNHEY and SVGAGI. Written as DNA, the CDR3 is TGTGCCAGCAGTTCCCGTAGTCAGCCCCAGCATTTT. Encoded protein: CASSSRSQPQHF.

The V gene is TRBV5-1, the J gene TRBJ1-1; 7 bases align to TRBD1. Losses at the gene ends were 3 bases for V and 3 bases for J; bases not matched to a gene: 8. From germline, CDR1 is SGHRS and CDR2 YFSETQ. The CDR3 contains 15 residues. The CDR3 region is CASSSTGMDYTEAFF. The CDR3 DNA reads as TGCGCCAGCAGCTCGACAGGGATGGATTACACTGAAGCTTTCTTT.

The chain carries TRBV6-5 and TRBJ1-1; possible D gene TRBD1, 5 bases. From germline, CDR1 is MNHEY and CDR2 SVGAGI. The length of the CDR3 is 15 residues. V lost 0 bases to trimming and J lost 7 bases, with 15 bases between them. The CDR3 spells CASSYSGRVHSEAFF. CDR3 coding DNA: TGTGCCAGCAGTTACTCTGGCAGGGTCCACAGTGAAGCTTTCTTT.

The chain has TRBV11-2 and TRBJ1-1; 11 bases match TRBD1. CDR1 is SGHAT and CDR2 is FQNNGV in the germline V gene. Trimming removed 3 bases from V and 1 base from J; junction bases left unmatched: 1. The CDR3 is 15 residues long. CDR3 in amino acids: CASSLGTGGNTEAFF. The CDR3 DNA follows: TGTGCCAGCAGCTTGGGGACAGGGGGGAACACTGAAGCTTTCTTT.

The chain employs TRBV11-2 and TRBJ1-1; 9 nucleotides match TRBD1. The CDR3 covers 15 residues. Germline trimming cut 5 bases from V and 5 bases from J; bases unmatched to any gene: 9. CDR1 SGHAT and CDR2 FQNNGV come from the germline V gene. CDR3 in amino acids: CASSKGQGILTEAFF. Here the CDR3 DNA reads TGTGCCAGCAGCAAAGGACAGGGGATACTTACTGAAGCTTTCTTT. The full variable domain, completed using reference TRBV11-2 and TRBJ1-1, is EAGVAQSPRYKIIEKRQSVAFWCNPISGHATLYWYQQILGQGPKLLIQFQNNGVVDDSQLPKDRFSAERLKGVDSTLKIQPAKLEDSAVYLCASSKGQGILTEAFFGQGTRLTVV.

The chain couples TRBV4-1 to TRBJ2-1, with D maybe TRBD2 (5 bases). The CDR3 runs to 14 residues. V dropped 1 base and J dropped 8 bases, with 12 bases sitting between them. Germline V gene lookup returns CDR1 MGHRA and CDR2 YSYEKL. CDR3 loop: CASSQGTPLDEQFF. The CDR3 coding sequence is TGCGCCAGCAGCCAAGGGACTCCTCTTGATGAGCAGTTCTTC.

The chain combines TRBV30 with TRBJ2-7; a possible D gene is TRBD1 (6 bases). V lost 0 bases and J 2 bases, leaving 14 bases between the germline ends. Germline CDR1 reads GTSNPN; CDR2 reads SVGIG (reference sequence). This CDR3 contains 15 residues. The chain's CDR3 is CAWSVATGSAYEQYF. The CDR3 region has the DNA TGTGCCTGGAGTGTGGCTACAGGGAGCGCCTACGAGCAGTACTTC.

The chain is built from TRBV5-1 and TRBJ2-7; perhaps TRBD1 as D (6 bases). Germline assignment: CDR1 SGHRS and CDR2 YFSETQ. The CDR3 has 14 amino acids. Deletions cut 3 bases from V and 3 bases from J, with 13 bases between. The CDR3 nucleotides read TGCGCCAGCAGCTCGGGACAAGGGAACTACGAGCAGTACTTC. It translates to CASSSGQGNYEQYF. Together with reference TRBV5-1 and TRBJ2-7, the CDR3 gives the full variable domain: KAGVTQTPRYLIKTRGQQVTLSCSPISGHRSVSWYQQTPGQGLQFLFEYFSETQRNKGNFPGRFSGRQFSNSRSEMNVSTLELGDSALYLCASSSGQGNYEQYFGPGTRLTVT.

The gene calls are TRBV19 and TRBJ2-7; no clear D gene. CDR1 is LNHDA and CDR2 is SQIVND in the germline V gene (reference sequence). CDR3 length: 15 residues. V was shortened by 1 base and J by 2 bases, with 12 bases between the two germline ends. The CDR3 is CASSIGPSAPYEQYF. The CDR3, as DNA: TGTGCCAGTAGTATAGGGCCGAGCGCTCCCTACGAGCAGTACTTC.

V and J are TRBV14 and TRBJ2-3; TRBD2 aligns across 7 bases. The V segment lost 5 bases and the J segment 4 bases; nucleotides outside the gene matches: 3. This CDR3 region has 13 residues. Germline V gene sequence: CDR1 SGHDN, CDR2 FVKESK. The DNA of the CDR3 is TGTGCCAGCAGCTCCCTAGCGGCAGATACGCAGTATTTT. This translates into CASSSLAADTQYF.

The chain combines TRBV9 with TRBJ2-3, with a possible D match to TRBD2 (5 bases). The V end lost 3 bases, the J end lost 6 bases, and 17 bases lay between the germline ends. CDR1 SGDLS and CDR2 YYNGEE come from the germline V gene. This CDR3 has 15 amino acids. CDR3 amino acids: CASSAQYTRADTQYF. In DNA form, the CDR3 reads TGTGCCAGCAGCGCACAGTATACGAGGGCGGATACGCAGTATTTT. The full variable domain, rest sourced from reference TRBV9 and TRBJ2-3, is DSGVTQTPKHLITATGQRVTLRCSPRSGDLSVYWYQQSLDQGLQFLIQYYNGEERAKGNILERFSAQQFPDLHSELNLSSLELGDSALYFCASSAQYTRADTQYFGPGTRLTVL.

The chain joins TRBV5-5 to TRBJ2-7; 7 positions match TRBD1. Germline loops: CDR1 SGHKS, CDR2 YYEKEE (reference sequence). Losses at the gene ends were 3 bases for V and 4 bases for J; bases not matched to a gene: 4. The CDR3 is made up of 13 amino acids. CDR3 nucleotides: TGTGCCAGCAGCTGGACAGGTTCGTACGAGCAGTACTTC. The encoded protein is CASSWTGSYEQYF.

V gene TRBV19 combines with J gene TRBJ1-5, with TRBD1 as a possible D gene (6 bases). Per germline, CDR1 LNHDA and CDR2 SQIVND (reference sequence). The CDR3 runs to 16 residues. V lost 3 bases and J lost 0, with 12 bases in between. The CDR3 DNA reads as TGTGCCAGTAGTATTCAGGGGACACTTAGCAATCAGCCCCAGCATTTT. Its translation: CASSIQGTLSNQPQHF.

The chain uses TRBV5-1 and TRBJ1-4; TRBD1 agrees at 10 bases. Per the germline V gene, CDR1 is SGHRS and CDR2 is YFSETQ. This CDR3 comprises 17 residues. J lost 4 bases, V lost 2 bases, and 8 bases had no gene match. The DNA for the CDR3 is TGCGCCAGCAGCTTCAAGACAGGGGGCGCGGGTAATGAAAAACTGTTTTTT. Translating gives CASSFKTGGAGNEKLFF.

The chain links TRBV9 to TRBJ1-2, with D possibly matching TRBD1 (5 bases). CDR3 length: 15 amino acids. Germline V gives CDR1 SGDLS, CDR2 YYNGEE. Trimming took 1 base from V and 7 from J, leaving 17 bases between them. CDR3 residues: CASSVNGQGPLGYTF. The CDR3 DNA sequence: TGTGCCAGCAGCGTAAACGGGCAGGGCCCCCTTGGCTACACCTTC. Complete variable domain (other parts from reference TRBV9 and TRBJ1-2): DSGVTQTPKHLITATGQRVTLRCSPRSGDLSVYWYQQSLDQGLQFLIQYYNGEERAKGNILERFSAQQFPDLHSELNLSSLELGDSALYFCASSVNGQGPLGYTFGSGTRLTVV.

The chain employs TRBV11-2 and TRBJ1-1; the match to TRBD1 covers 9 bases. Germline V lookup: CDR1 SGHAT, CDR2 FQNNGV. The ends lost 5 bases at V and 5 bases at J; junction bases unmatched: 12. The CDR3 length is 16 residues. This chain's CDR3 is CASSPRGATGGTEAFF. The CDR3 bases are TGTGCCAGCAGCCCTAGGGGGGCGACAGGGGGTACTGAAGCTTTCTTT.

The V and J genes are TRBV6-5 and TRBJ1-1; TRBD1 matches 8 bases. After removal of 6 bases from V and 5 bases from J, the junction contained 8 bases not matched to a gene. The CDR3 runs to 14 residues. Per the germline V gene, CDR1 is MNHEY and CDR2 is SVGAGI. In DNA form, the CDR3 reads TGTGCCAGCAGGGTAGGACAGGGTGCAACTGAAGCTTTCTTT. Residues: CASRVGQGATEAFF.

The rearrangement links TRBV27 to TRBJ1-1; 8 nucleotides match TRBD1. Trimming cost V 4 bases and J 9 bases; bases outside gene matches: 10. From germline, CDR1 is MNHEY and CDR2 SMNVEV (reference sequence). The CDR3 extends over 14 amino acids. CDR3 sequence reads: CASSWNNRGGKAFF. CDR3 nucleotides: TGTGCCAGCAGTTGGAACAACAGGGGGGGGAAAGCTTTCTTT.

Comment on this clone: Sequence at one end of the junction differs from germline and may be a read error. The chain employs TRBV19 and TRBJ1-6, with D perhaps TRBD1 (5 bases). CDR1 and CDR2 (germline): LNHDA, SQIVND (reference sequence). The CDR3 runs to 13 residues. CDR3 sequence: CASTLQANSHLHF. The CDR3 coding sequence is TGTGCCAGTACTTTACAGGCCAATTCACACCTCCACTTT.